The T cell receptor beta chain described here comes from a study of shared clonotypes between healthy human individuals. Overall study findings and caveats: The expectation was that sequencing depth would affect clonotype sharing among donors.

The germline CDR1 and CDR2 sequences are MNHNY and SVGAGI (reference sequence). The CDR3 has 11 residues. In regard to this clone: Its antigen is undetermined. An end of the junction differs from the germline gene, which may be a read error.

CD4+ cell separation produced CD45RA+ naive and CD45RA-negative memory subsets. Sequenced by immunoSEQ multiplex PCR; TCRdb stores in-frame clones only, minus some. The sample has roughly 2.5 million clones, more than 80% seen once. This chain connects TRBV6-6 to TRBJ1-1, with TRBD1 matching over 7 bases. Sequenced material: naive CD4+ T cells sorted from blood. Subset noted: CD45RA+ positively selected. The sequence derives from a man aged 18 to 35 in good health. The CDR3, as DNA: TGTGCCAGCAGTCTGGGACAGTCGGGAATCTTT. This codes for CASSLGQSGIF.